One and the same sample provided the 5 T cell receptor beta chains below, sequenced in a study of blood T cell repertoires in COVID-19. TCRdb's table, derived via immunoSEQ multiplex PCR, lists solely in-frame clones and lacks some. The table has 95,000 to 110,000 clones, around 84% seen once; the top ten hold more than 10%. The sequencing sample was made of peripheral blood. Receptors originate from a human donor in a cohort sampled during active COVID-19.

V and J are TRBV3-1 (or the pseudogene TRBV3-2) and TRBJ1-2; D is ambiguous. This CDR3 has 13 amino acids. Germline V CDR1 and CDR2: LGHDT, YNNKEL (reference sequence). V shed 2 bases and J shed 8 bases, with 12 bases lying between them. The CDR3 bases are TGTGCCAGCAGCCAATTCGAGGGTAACGGCTACACCTTC. Its protein product is CASSQFEGNGYTF.

The V call is TRBV12-3 or TRBV12-4, the J call TRBJ2-1; the match to TRBD2 covers 10 bases. The CDR3 loop spans 13 amino acids. V dropped 6 bases and J dropped 8; count of bases not matched to a gene: 4. DNA of the CDR3: TGTGCCAGCAGGACCACTAGCGGGGATGAGCAGTTCTTC. Residues: CASRTTSGDEQFF.

The CDR3 DNA follows: TGTGCCAGCAGCCAAGATAGCTTCAGGGCGGCTGAAGCTTTCTTT. Protein: CASSQDSFRAAEAFF. V usage is TRBV3-1 (or the pseudogene TRBV3-2) and J usage is TRBJ1-1; tentatively, D is TRBD1 (5 bases). V shed 0 bases and J shed 6 bases, with 14 bases lying between them. Germline CDR1 and CDR2: LGHDT and YNNKEL (reference sequence). This CDR3 region has 15 residues.

The V call is TRBV27, the J call TRBJ1-2, with TRBD1 matching 8 bases. CDR1 and CDR2 from the germline V gene are MNHEY and SMNVEV (reference sequence). V was clipped by 5 bases and J by 6 bases; unmatched bases: 5. CDR3 length equals 13 residues. CDR3 DNA sequence: TGTGCCAGCAGTCCCAGGGGGCTCGATGGCTACACCTTC. Amino acid sequence: CASSPRGLDGYTF.

The chain links TRBV27 to TRBJ1-2, with a weak D call TRBD1 (6 bases). The length of the CDR3 is 14 residues. Between the trimmed V and J ends, which lost 3 bases and 3 bases, there was a span of 11 bases. Germline CDR1 is MNHEY and CDR2 is SMNVEV (reference sequence). The CDR3 loop reads CASSLGRGHYGYTF. The CDR3 DNA is TGTGCCAGCAGTTTGGGCAGGGGACACTATGGCTACACCTTC.